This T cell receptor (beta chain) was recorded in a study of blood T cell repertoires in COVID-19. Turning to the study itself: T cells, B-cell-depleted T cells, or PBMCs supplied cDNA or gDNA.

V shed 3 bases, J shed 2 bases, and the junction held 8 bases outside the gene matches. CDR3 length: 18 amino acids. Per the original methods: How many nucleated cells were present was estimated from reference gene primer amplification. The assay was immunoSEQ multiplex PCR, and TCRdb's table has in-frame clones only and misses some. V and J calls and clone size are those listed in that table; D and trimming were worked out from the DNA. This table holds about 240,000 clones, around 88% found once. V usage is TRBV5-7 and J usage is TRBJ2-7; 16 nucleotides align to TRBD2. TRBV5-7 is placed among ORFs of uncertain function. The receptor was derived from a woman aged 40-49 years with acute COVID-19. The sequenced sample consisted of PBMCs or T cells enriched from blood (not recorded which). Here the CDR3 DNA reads TGTGCCAGCAGCTCGATTCCCGGGACTAGCGGGAGGGCCTACGAGCAGTACTTC. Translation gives CASSSIPGTSGRAYEQYF.